These 18 T cell receptor beta chains came from one sample sequenced in a study of cytomegalovirus exposure and HLA in healthy donors. The PCR ran on 60 Vbeta and 13 Jbeta primers. Generated by immunoSEQ multiplex PCR, the TCRdb table keeps only in-frame clones and is missing some. The sample lists about 130,000 clones; around three quarters were seen once. The sequencing input was PBMCs. The receptors here all came from a man aged 40-49 years in good health and CMV-seronegative.

V and J are TRBV11-3 and TRBJ2-7; the match to TRBD1 covers 7 bases. CDR1 and CDR2 from the germline V gene are SGHNT and YENEEA. The CDR3 extends over 15 amino acids. J gave up 7 bases and V 3 bases, and 12 bases lay outside the gene matches. CDR3 sequence reads: CASSLETGVPMEQYF. CDR3 in DNA: TGTGCCAGCAGCTTGGAAACAGGGGTCCCTATGGAGCAGTACTTC.

This clone was picked up many times. J is TRBJ2-7 and V is TRBV11-3; D possibly corresponds to TRBD2 (5 bases). The germline gives CDR1 SGHNT, CDR2 YENEEA. This CDR3 contains 14 residues. V lost 5 bases and J lost 2, with 13 bases in between. The CDR3 is CASSPWEKPYEQYF. In DNA, the CDR3 is TGTGCCAGCAGCCCTTGGGAGAAGCCCTACGAGCAGTACTTC.

The CDR3 bases are TGTGCCAGCAGCGTAGGGACAGGGTACGACGAGCAGTACTTC. This encodes CASSVGTGYDEQYF. The gene calls are TRBV9 and TRBJ2-7; 8 positions agree with TRBD1. This CDR3 contains 14 residues. The V segment lost 0 bases and the J segment 5 bases; nucleotides outside the gene matches: 4. The V gene's germline CDR1 is SGDLS and CDR2 YYNGEE.

There are a few counts of this clone. The sample contains more than one DNA sequence encoding this CDR3. V gene TRBV6-5 combines with J gene TRBJ1-1; D possibly corresponds to TRBD1 (6 bases). CDR1 is MNHEY, CDR2 SVGAGI, per germline. The length of the CDR3 is 13 residues. The V end lost 0 bases, the J end lost 5 bases, and 7 bases lay between the germline ends. CDR3 residues: CASSYSRGTEAFF. CDR3 in DNA: TGTGCCAGCAGTTACTCGAGGGGGACTGAAGCTTTCTTT.

The rearrangement links TRBV6-5 to TRBJ2-5; D gene uncertain. CDR3 size: 14 residues. The V gene's germline CDR1 is MNHEY and CDR2 SVGAGI. Trimming took 2 bases from V and 0 from J, leaving 7 bases between them. The CDR3 is CASSYPGNQETQYF. CDR3 nucleotide sequence: TGTGCCAGCAGTTACCCTGGCAACCAAGAGACCCAGTACTTC.

The V and J genes are TRBV6-5 and TRBJ1-2, with TRBD1 matching 8 bases. The trim removed 7 bases at V and 5 bases at J, leaving 9 bases unmatched. The germline gives CDR1 MNHEY, CDR2 SVGAGI. The CDR3 extends over 14 amino acids. The DNA for the CDR3 is TGTGCCAGCAACCCCGGACAGGGCGAGTATGGCTACACCTTC. It encodes CASNPGQGEYGYTF.

This chain connects TRBV19 to TRBJ2-3; 9 nucleotides align to TRBD2. The J segment lost 0 bases and the V segment lost 4 bases, leaving 8 bases of the junction unmatched. The CDR3 is 17 amino acids. Germline assignment: CDR1 LNHDA and CDR2 SQIVND (reference sequence). The CDR3 region is CASSTARLAESTDTQYF. For the CDR3, the DNA is TGTGCCAGTAGTACCGCGAGACTAGCGGAGAGCACAGATACGCAGTATTTT.

The chain couples TRBV7-6 to TRBJ2-3, with D tentatively TRBD2 (6 bases). The germline CDR1 and CDR2 sequences are SGHVS and FNYEAQ. V was trimmed by 5 bases and J by 4 bases, leaving 19 bases between them. This CDR3 spans 16 amino acids. CDR3 nucleotide sequence: TGTGCCAGCAGCCGAGACCGGGACTCCTCCTCAGATACGCAGTATTTT. It is translated as CASSRDRDSSSDTQYF.

The chain uses TRBV19 and TRBJ1-5; the match to TRBD1 covers 7 bases. V dropped 3 bases and J dropped 4; count of bases not matched to a gene: 6. CDR1 and CDR2 (germline): LNHDA, SQIVND (reference sequence). The CDR3 consists of 15 residues. The CDR3 DNA reads as TGTGCCAGTAGTATGTCGTCAGGGGGGAATCAGCCCCAGCATTTT. Translated, it gives CASSMSSGGNQPQHF.

The chain is built from TRBV7-2 and TRBJ2-1; 9 bases align to TRBD2. V lost 3 bases and J lost 9; bases outside the gene matches: 9. This CDR3 is built from 15 residues. CDR1 is SGHTA and CDR2 is FQGNSA in the germline V gene. CDR3 coding DNA: TGTGCCAGCAGCTTTAGCGGGGGTAGTGACGGTGAGCAGTTCTTC. This sequence encodes CASSFSGGSDGEQFF. Drawing the rest from reference TRBV7-2 and TRBJ2-1, the complete variable domain is GAGVSQSPSNKVTEKGKDVELRCDPISGHTALYWYRQSLGQGLEFLIYFQGNSAPDKSGLPSDRFSAERTGGSVSTLTIQRTQQEDSAVYLCASSFSGGSDGEQFFGPGTRLTVL.

The chain employs TRBV5-6 and TRBJ2-7; D is possibly TRBD2 (7 bases). CDR3 length equals 14 residues. With 1 base removed from V and 5 bases from J, the gap between germline ends came to 13 bases. Germline CDR1 reads SGHDT; CDR2 reads YYEEEE. The DNA for the CDR3 is TGTGCCAGCAGCTTGCCGGGGGGCTATAACGAGCAGTACTTC. Translation: CASSLPGGYNEQYF.

This sequence joins TRBV11-2 and TRBJ1-2; 10 positions agree with TRBD1. Germline CDR1 is SGHAT and CDR2 is FQNNGV. The CDR3 runs to 15 residues. J was trimmed by 6 bases and V by 5 bases; bases with no gene match: 9. CDR3 loop: CASSPTHDRGHGYTF. The CDR3 region has the DNA TGTGCCAGCAGCCCTACCCATGACAGGGGGCATGGCTACACCTTC.

The genes are TRBV21-1 and TRBJ2-5; the DNA was not used to check the table's D call, TRBD1. TRBV21-1 is a known pseudogene. CDR3 length: 15 residues. The DNA of the CDR3 is TGTGCCAGCAGCAAAGCGCTTAAGGGGCTGGCGACCCAGTACTTC. Translating gives CASSKALKGLATQYF.

The chain has TRBV19 and TRBJ1-1, with unresolved D. Trimming pared 6 bases from V and 3 bases from J, leaving 11 bases between. CDR1 LNHDA and CDR2 SQIVND come from the germline V gene (reference sequence). This CDR3 spans 13 amino acids. The CDR3 sequence is CASSSQSDTEAFF. For the CDR3, the DNA is TGTGCCAGTAGCAGCCAGAGCGACACTGAAGCTTTCTTT.

The chain combines TRBV11-1 with TRBJ2-7; TRBD2 agrees at 12 bases. This CDR3 contains 18 residues. Germline CDR1 is SGHAT and CDR2 is FQDESV (reference sequence). The trim removed 3 bases at V and 4 bases at J, leaving 13 bases unmatched. DNA for the CDR3: TGTGCCAGCAGCTTTGGGACTAGCGGGTTTATGGCCTCGTACGAGCAGTACTTC. Amino acid sequence: CASSFGTSGFMASYEQYF.

The chain is built from TRBV5-4 and TRBJ2-1; 7 bases line up with TRBD2. Germline CDR1 is SGHNT and CDR2 is YYREEE (reference sequence). The ends lost 3 bases at V and 1 base at J; junction bases unmatched: 7. There are 16 residues in the CDR3. The CDR3 sequence is CASSSSGTRSYNEQFF. As DNA, the CDR3 is TGTGCCAGCAGCTCAAGCGGGACGCGATCCTACAATGAGCAGTTCTTC.

V and J are TRBV6-4 and TRBJ1-2; tentatively, D is TRBD1 (6 bases). This CDR3 region has 13 residues. Germline CDR1 reads MRHNA; CDR2 reads SNTAGT. Trimming pared 5 bases from V and 2 bases from J, leaving 9 bases between. The CDR3 DNA is TGTGCCAGCAGTCCGGGACAAAACTATGGCTACACCTTC. This codes for CASSPGQNYGYTF.

A note on this clone: Other DNA sequences in the sample encode the same CDR3. The rearrangement uses TRBV9 and TRBJ1-1; D is ambiguous. Germline CDR1 reads SGDLS; CDR2 reads YYNGEE. V gave up 2 bases and J gave up 4 bases, with 9 bases separating them. The CDR3 has 13 residues. In DNA, the CDR3 is TGTGCCAGCAGCGTCGAACGGGGCACTGAAGCTTTCTTT. The encoded protein is CASSVERGTEAFF. The whole variable domain, remainder taken from reference TRBV9 and TRBJ1-1, is DSGVTQTPKHLITATGQRVTLRCSPRSGDLSVYWYQQSLDQGLQFLIQYYNGEERAKGNILERFSAQQFPDLHSELNLSSLELGDSALYFCASSVERGTEAFFGQGTRLTVV.